This entry concerns a single TCR beta chain. Its antigen is not identified. These data belong to a study of graft-versus-host responses after intestinal transplantation. Study-level information: All recipients got anti-thymocyte globulin induction, then tacrolimus and steroids for approximately three years. Study-level points and caveats: Clonal ratios of graft-versus-host to host-versus-graft in allografts were high for patients exhibiting graft-donor T cell macrochimerism.

J was trimmed by 5 bases and V by 1 base; bases with no gene match: 0. There are 13 residues in the CDR3. Germline V CDR1 and CDR2: SEHNR, FQNEAQ (reference sequence). The protocol was immunoSEQ multiplex PCR, while the TCRdb copy is restricted to in-frame clones and leaves out a portion. The sample records tens of thousands of clones, about 89% being singletons. Sequencing was performed on unstimulated CD8+ T cells sorted from spleen or lymph node cells, taken before intestinal transplant. The chain has TRBV7-9 and TRBJ2-7; 9 bases agree with TRBD1. This receptor was taken from a human donor who received an intestinal transplant. CDR3 protein: CASSLGQGDEQYF. CDR3 coding DNA: TGTGCCAGCAGCTTAGGACAGGGGGACGAGCAGTACTTC.